The following is a T cell receptor (beta chain) sequence with its context. The entry originates in a study of blood T cell repertoires in COVID-19. Under the authors' procedure: It was from reference gene primer amplification that nucleated cell counts were estimated. Here immunoSEQ multiplex PCR was the method, and the copy in TCRdb shows in-frame clones only, minus some. The V and J calls and clone size are taken from that table; D and trimming were inferred from the DNA. The sample records 150,000 or so clones, around 84% being singletons. The germline V and J ends were trimmed by 0 bases and 7 bases, with 9 bases remaining between them. In germline, CDR1 is LGHNT, CDR2 FRNRAP. The CDR3 extends over 13 amino acids.

The chain links TRBV12-5 to TRBJ1-2, with D hard to call. Sequenced material: peripheral blood. The source of this sequence is a woman in her fifties or sixties with acute or convalescent COVID-19. CDR3 in DNA: TGTGCTAGTGGTTTGGTAATAGGAGGTGGCTACACCTTC. Protein sequence: CASGLVIGGGYTF.